The 27 T cell receptor beta chains in this list originate from one sample, sequenced in a study of T cells in narcolepsy. Some clones are missing from TCRdb's copy, which holds only in-frame ones; the method was immunoSEQ multiplex PCR. Of under 20,000 clones listed, around 84% are singletons. Sequenced: memory (CD45RA-) CD4+ T cells from blood. The receptors were gathered from a human donor in good health.

V usage is TRBV29-1 and J usage is TRBJ1-2; tentative D call: TRBD1 (6 bases). The CDR3 totals 15 residues. Per the germline V gene, CDR1 is SQVTM and CDR2 is ANQGSEA. Between the trimmed V and J ends, which lost 4 bases and 8 bases, there was a span of 23 bases. The CDR3 spells CSVVKTGFVREGYTF. As DNA, the CDR3 is TGCAGCGTTGTGAAAACAGGGTTTGTTCGAGAAGGCTACACCTTC. Complete variable domain (other parts from reference TRBV29-1 and TRBJ1-2): SAVISQKPSRDICQRGTSLTIQCQVDSQVTMMFWYRQQPGQSLTLIATANQGSEATYESGFVIDKFPISRPNLTFSTLTVSNMSPEDSSIYLCSVVKTGFVREGYTFGSGTRLTVV.

The chain is built from TRBV4-3 and TRBJ2-1, with 11 bases aligning to TRBD2. The J segment lost 6 bases and the V segment lost 0 bases, leaving 7 bases of the junction unmatched. The CDR3 is made up of 17 amino acids. Germline V gene sequence: CDR1 LGHNA, CDR2 YSLEER. The DNA for the CDR3 is TGCGCCAGCAGCCAAGAGATAGCGGGGGGGGTCTTCAATGAGCAGTTCTTC. Protein product: CASSQEIAGGVFNEQFF.

Only one count was recorded for this clone. This chain connects TRBV6-4 to TRBJ2-7; 8 bases line up with TRBD2. V lost 6 bases to trimming and J lost 2 bases; unmatched junction nucleotides: 3. The CDR3 is 13 amino acids. Germline V gives CDR1 MRHNA, CDR2 SNTAGT. CDR3 nucleotides: TGTGCCAGCAGAGCGGGACTAGCCTACGAGCAGTACTTC. Protein sequence: CASRAGLAYEQYF.

The chain uses TRBV4-1 and TRBJ1-1, with a possible D match to TRBD1 (5 bases). The CDR3 has 16 amino acids. Trimming took 0 bases from V and 4 from J, leaving 15 bases between them. Germline CDR1 and CDR2: MGHRA and YSYEKL. The CDR3 DNA is TGCGCCAGCAGCCAAGACCCCCACAGGAGGTCCACTGAAGCTTTCTTT. It translates to CASSQDPHRRSTEAFF.

The J gene is TRBJ1-2, the V gene TRBV29-1, with TRBD1 matching 9 bases. CDR3 size: 14 residues. V lost 6 bases and J lost 6; bases outside the gene matches: 11. The germline gives CDR1 SQVTM, CDR2 ANQGSEA. CDR3 protein: CSVGTMGQGNGYTF. The CDR3 DNA sequence: TGCAGCGTAGGGACGATGGGACAGGGTAATGGCTACACCTTC.

The chain recombines TRBV11-2 with TRBJ2-1; 11 positions match TRBD1. Trimming cost V 6 bases and J 7 bases; bases outside gene matches: 5. CDR1 and CDR2 from the germline V gene are SGHAT and FQNNGV. The length of the CDR3 is 14 residues. The CDR3 spells CASRWTGGMNEQFF. The CDR3 nucleotides are TGTGCCAGCAGGTGGACAGGGGGCATGAATGAGCAGTTCTTC. Filled out from reference TRBV11-2 and TRBJ2-1, the complete variable domain reads EAGVAQSPRYKIIEKRQSVAFWCNPISGHATLYWYQQILGQGPKLLIQFQNNGVVDDSQLPKDRFSAERLKGVDSTLKIQPAKLEDSAVYLCASRWTGGMNEQFFGPGTRLTVL.

V and J are TRBV27 and TRBJ1-1, with 7 nucleotides matching TRBD1. The V gene's germline CDR1 is MNHEY and CDR2 SMNVEV (reference sequence). The junction had 4 bases not matched to a gene; V was cut back by 5 bases and J by 4 bases. The CDR3 runs to 13 residues. The chain's CDR3 is CASSNPGGTEAFF. The CDR3 DNA follows: TGTGCCAGCAGTAACCCAGGGGGCACTGAAGCTTTCTTT.

Notes on this clone: Other DNA sequences in the same sample also yield this CDR3. The V and J genes are TRBV6-1 and TRBJ1-5, with D maybe TRBD1 (6 bases). The CDR3 totals 15 residues. The V end lost 0 bases, the J end lost 0 bases, and 6 bases lay between the germline ends. Germline V gene lookup returns CDR1 MNHNS and CDR2 SASEGT. CDR3 loop: CASSEAGHSNQPQHF. CDR3 nucleotides: TGTGCCAGCAGTGAAGCGGGACATAGCAATCAGCCCCAGCATTTT.

Remarks on this clone: The junction differs from germline at one of its ends, possibly a read error. V usage is TRBV19 and J usage is TRBJ1-2, with D possibly matching TRBD1 (5 bases). Looked up from germline, CDR1 is LNHDA and CDR2 is SQIVND (reference sequence). The CDR3 consists of 14 residues. CDR3 in amino acids: CASSVDSGPGGYTF. As DNA, the CDR3 is TGTGCCAGTAGTGTAGACAGTGGCCCGGGGGGCTACACCTTC.

This clone was counted once. Sequence at one end of the junction differs from germline and may be a read error. The chain uses TRBV7-7 and TRBJ2-3; tentative D call: TRBD2 (5 bases). The CDR3 spans 14 residues. The V gene's germline CDR1 is SSHAT and CDR2 FNYEAQ (reference sequence). The chain's CDR3 is CASSLGSSTDTQYF. In DNA, the CDR3 is TGTGCTAGCAGCTTAGGGAGTAGCACAGATACGCAGTATTTT.

V gene TRBV5-1 combines with J gene TRBJ2-1, with TRBD1 identical over 8 bases. With 5 bases clipped from V and 9 bases from J, the junction kept 10 bases outside the gene matches. The CDR3 sequence is 14 residues long. The germline gives CDR1 SGHRS, CDR2 YFSETQ. The CDR3 DNA reads as TGCGCCAGCAGAACCCAGACAGGGGATAGTGAGCAGTTCTTC. This encodes CASRTQTGDSEQFF.

V and J are TRBV25-1 and TRBJ1-1; D is possibly TRBD1 (6 bases). CDR1 and CDR2 from the germline V gene are MGHDK and SYGVNS. There are 14 residues in the CDR3. Trimming left V 6 bases short and J 0 bases short, with 11 bases between. The CDR3 reads CASSTTGLNTEAFF. In DNA form, the CDR3 reads TGTGCCAGCAGCACGACAGGACTGAACACTGAAGCTTTCTTT.

The gene calls are TRBV7-2 and TRBJ2-1; maybe TRBD2 (7 bases). Trimming pared 4 bases from V and 7 bases from J, leaving 11 bases between. The CDR3 extends over 13 amino acids. Germline V gene sequence: CDR1 SGHTA, CDR2 FQGNSA. The DNA for the CDR3 is TGTGCCAGCAGCTGGGGGGGCTCGAATGAGCAGTTCTTC. It codes for CASSWGGSNEQFF.

The rearrangement links TRBV5-1 to TRBJ1-1; 12 bases map to TRBD1. Germline V gene data show CDR1 as SGHRS and CDR2 as YFSETQ. This CDR3 has 16 residues. V lost 0 bases, J lost 7 bases, and 7 bases stayed unmatched. The DNA for the CDR3 is TGCGCCAGCAGCTTGGGAGGGACAGGGGGCGCCATTGAAGCTTTCTTT. The encoded protein is CASSLGGTGGAIEAFF. The entire variable domain, with the rest obtained from reference TRBV5-1 and TRBJ1-1, is as follows: KAGVTQTPRYLIKTRGQQVTLSCSPISGHRSVSWYQQTPGQGLQFLFEYFSETQRNKGNFPGRFSGRQFSNSRSEMNVSTLELGDSALYLCASSLGGTGGAIEAFFGQGTRLTVV.

The V and J genes are TRBV2 and TRBJ2-5, with TRBD2 matching 9 bases. The V segment lost 6 bases and the J segment 5 bases; nucleotides outside the gene matches: 7. The CDR3 is made up of 14 amino acids. Germline V gene sequence: CDR1 SNHLY, CDR2 FYNNEI. This CDR3 reads CASRKSGGSETQYF. Here the CDR3 DNA reads TGTGCCAGCAGGAAAAGCGGGGGGTCTGAGACCCAGTACTTC.

The gene calls are TRBV2 and TRBJ2-7; D remains ambiguous. Germline V gene data show CDR1 as SNHLY and CDR2 as FYNNEI. The CDR3 has 12 amino acids. The V and J ends lost 1 base and 4 bases respectively, with 5 bases between them. CDR3 sequence (DNA): TGTGCCAGCAGTGAAGTCGCATACGAGCAGTACTTC. Residues: CASSEVAYEQYF.

Comments on this clone: One end of the junction fails to match germline, which may point to a read error. The chain combines TRBV27 with TRBJ2-7; the match to TRBD2 covers 7 bases. Germline V gene data show CDR1 as MNHEY and CDR2 as SMNVEV (reference sequence). The CDR3 covers 11 residues. The CDR3 loop is CASSTAGEVHF. The CDR3 DNA reads TGTGCCAGCAGTACCGCGGGGGAAGTGCACTTC.

This chain joins TRBV10-3 and TRBJ1-5, with D unclear. The CDR3 loop spans 13 amino acids. Germline CDR1 reads ENHRY; CDR2 reads SYGVKD. V was clipped by 3 bases and J by 4 bases, with 7 bases between them. The DNA of the CDR3 is TGTGCCATCAGTGAACTACCAAATCAGCCCCAGCATTTT. Translation: CAISELPNQPQHF.

The J gene is TRBJ2-1, the V gene TRBV30; D may be TRBD1 or TRBD2 (6 bases each). CDR3 length: 15 amino acids. CDR1 is GTSNPN and CDR2 is SVGIG in the germline V gene (reference sequence). The ends were cut back, 4 bases at V and 5 bases at J, with 18 bases in the middle. CDR3 sequence reads: CAWNPRRGQNNEQFF. The CDR3 nucleotides read TGTGCCTGGAACCCGCGCCGGGGGCAGAACAATGAGCAGTTCTTC.

The chain is built from TRBV11-3 and TRBJ2-1; 10 bases line up with TRBD2. Unmatched junction bases numbered 6, after V lost 5 bases and J lost 5 bases. The CDR3 runs to 15 residues. Germline-derived CDR1 and CDR2 are SGHNT and YENEEA. The CDR3 reads CASSPSGRVDNEQFF. The CDR3 DNA reads TGTGCCAGCAGCCCAAGCGGGAGGGTCGACAATGAGCAGTTCTTC. The whole variable domain, filled in from reference TRBV11-3 and TRBJ2-1, reads EAGVVQSPRYKIIEKKQPVAFWCNPISGHNTLYWYLQNLGQGPELLIRYENEEAVDDSQLPKDRFSAERLKGVDSTLKIQPAELGDSAVYLCASSPSGRVDNEQFFGPGTRLTVL.

This chain joins TRBV5-1 and TRBJ1-4; the match to TRBD1 covers 7 bases. The germline V gene has CDR1 SGHRS and CDR2 YFSETQ. The CDR3 runs to 15 residues. J gave up 8 bases and V 4 bases, and 11 bases lay outside the gene matches. CDR3 in DNA: TGCGCCAGCAGCGAAATGACAGGGATAAACGAAAAACTGTTTTTT. Amino acids: CASSEMTGINEKLFF.

This chain connects TRBV4-1 to TRBJ1-2; D unclear. In germline, CDR1 is MGHRA, CDR2 YSYEKL. Trimming took 3 bases from V and 8 from J, leaving 22 bases between them. This CDR3 comprises 16 residues. The CDR3 loop is CASSHVASVAILGYTF. CDR3 nucleotides: TGCGCCAGCAGCCACGTAGCATCGGTGGCTATTCTGGGCTACACCTTC.

For this clone: A much larger clone lies a single base off, so this may be a read error. This chain connects TRBV5-1 to TRBJ1-1, with D perhaps TRBD1 (6 bases). V was pared by 1 base and J by 5 bases, with 21 bases between. Germline lookup yields CDR1 SGHRS and CDR2 YFSETQ. This CDR3 spans 17 amino acids. This chain's CDR3 is CASSLSMGGGSGTEAFF. DNA for the CDR3: TGCGCCAGCAGCTTGTCGATGGGGGGCGGGTCGGGGACTGAAGCTTTCTTT.

The CDR3 reads CASSNQISGNTIYF. CDR3 DNA: TGTGCCAGTAGTAACCAGATCTCTGGAAACACCATATATTTT. The chain uses TRBV19 and TRBJ1-3; D gene ambiguous. Looked up from germline, CDR1 is LNHDA and CDR2 is SQIVND (reference sequence). V was clipped by 4 bases and J by 0 bases, with 7 bases between them. The CDR3 contains 14 residues.

The genes are TRBV6-1 and TRBJ2-1; 10 nucleotides align to TRBD1. Germline V CDR1 and CDR2: MNHNS, SASEGT. Trimming cost V 4 bases and J 3 bases; bases outside gene matches: 3. The CDR3 covers 15 residues. DNA of the CDR3: TGTGCCAGCAGTGTCCGGGACAGGGGCTACAATGAGCAGTTCTTC. Translating it yields CASSVRDRGYNEQFF.

The V call is TRBV18, the J call TRBJ2-5, with 9 positions matching TRBD2. The J call may be incorrect, as the DNA end agrees better with TRBJ2-7. Germline loops: CDR1 KGHSH, CDR2 LQKENI. CDR3 length: 13 amino acids. This chain's CDR3 is CASSRAGGDEQYF. In DNA form, the CDR3 reads TGTGCCAGCTCACGAGCGGGGGGTGACGAGCAGTACTTC.

This clone was seen more than once but under ten times. The J gene is TRBJ1-3, the V gene TRBV6-6, with D hard to call. With 5 bases removed from V and 0 bases from J, the gap between germline ends came to 11 bases. CDR3 length equals 15 residues. The germline V gene has CDR1 MNHNY and CDR2 SVGAGI (reference sequence). The CDR3: CASSLGELSGNTIYF. CDR3 nucleotide sequence: TGTGCCAGCAGTCTCGGGGAACTCTCTGGAAACACCATATATTTT.